This record concerns one T cell receptor beta chain sequence. The sequencing template was cDNA reverse transcribed from extracted RNA. TCRdb's copy holds only in-frame clones and misses some; the assay was immunoSEQ multiplex PCR. The table has 160,000 or so clones, under 70% seen once; the top ten hold over 0.85%. Sample treatment: oral pan-JAK inhibitor, 5-10 mg twice daily. This sample is part of a study of CD8+ T cells in alopecia areata. The CDR3 sequence is 13 residues long. Germline loops: CDR1 ENHRY, CDR2 SYGVKD. Trimming shortened V by 5 bases and J by 0 bases, and 7 bases separated the two germline ends.

V and J are TRBV10-3 and TRBJ1-1; D ambiguous. This TCR was recovered from a human donor with alopecia areata. The material was CD4+ T cells sorted from blood, obtained at week 4, from a patient treated with tofacitinib. The CDR3 region has the DNA TGTGCCATCAGTTCTGCGGTGAACACTGAAGCTTTCTTT. It translates to CAISSAVNTEAFF.